These 3 T cell receptor beta chains came from one sample sequenced in a study of T cell repertoires in cytomegalovirus infection. TCRdb re-derived calls from the reads in MiXCR, one entry per CDR3 protein. The table includes around 800,000 distinct CDR3 sequences, less than 35% detected once. The antigens for these receptors are not known. The source material was cultured CD8+ T cells from PBMCs, sampled from culture after CMV antigen stimulation. The receptor source for this set is a human donor in good health (CMV status not recorded). Some clones in this sample may be carry-over from other donors' samples.

The chain carries TRBV25-1 and TRBJ1-6; 7 nucleotides agree with TRBD1. The CDR3 runs 14 residues. In germline, CDR1 is MGHDK, CDR2 SYGVNS. Losses at the gene ends were 5 bases for V and 8 bases for J; bases not matched to a gene: 6. The CDR3 protein is CASSLGTAYSPLHF. The CDR3 bases are TGTGCCAGCAGTCTAGGGACAGCCTATTCACCCCTCCACTTT. The whole variable domain, filled in from reference TRBV25-1 and TRBJ1-6, reads EADIYQTPRYLVIGTGKKITLECSQTMGHDKMYWYQQDPGMELHLIHYSYGVNSTEKGDLSSESTVSRIRTEHFPLTLESARPSHTSQYLCASSLGTAYSPLHFGNGTRLTVT.

The V gene is TRBV10-3, the J gene TRBJ2-2, with D perhaps TRBD2 (6 bases). CDR3 length equals 14 residues. The V and J ends lost 2 bases and 4 bases respectively, with 8 bases between them. Germline CDR1 and CDR2: ENHRY and SYGVKD. In DNA, the CDR3 is TGTGCCATCAGTGAGGAGGGAGGCACCGGGGAGCTGTTTTTT. It is translated as CAISEEGGTGELFF.

V gene TRBV5-1 combines with J gene TRBJ2-5; D ambiguous. CDR3 size: 16 residues. Germline V gene lookup returns CDR1 SGHRS and CDR2 YFSETQ. V shed 3 bases and J shed 5 bases, with 20 bases lying between them. CDR3 nucleotides: TGCGCCAGCAGCTCCTCCCCCCGACTGATGGCGGAGACCCAGTACTTC. It is translated as CASSSSPRLMAETQYF.